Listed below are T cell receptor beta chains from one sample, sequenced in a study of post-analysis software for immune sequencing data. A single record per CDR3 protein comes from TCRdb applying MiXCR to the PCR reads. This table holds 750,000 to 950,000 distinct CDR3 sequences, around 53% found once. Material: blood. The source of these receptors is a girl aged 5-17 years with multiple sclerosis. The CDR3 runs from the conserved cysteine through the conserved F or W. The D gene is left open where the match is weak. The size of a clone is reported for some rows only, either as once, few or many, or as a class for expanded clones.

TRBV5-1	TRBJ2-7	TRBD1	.	CASSLDGGTGGYEQYF	TGCGCCAGCAGCTTGGACGGCGGGACAGGGGGCTACGAGCAGTACTTC
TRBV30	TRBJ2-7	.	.	CAWTRDSYEQYF	TGTGCCTGGACTAGGGACTCCTACGAGCAGTACTTC
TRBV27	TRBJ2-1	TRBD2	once	CASSSLTSGGNEQFF	TGTGCCAGCAGTTCGCTGACTAGCGGGGGCAATGAGCAGTTCTTC
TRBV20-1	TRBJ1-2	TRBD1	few	CSPGGGGYTF	TGCAGTCCAGGGGGTGGAGGCTACACCTTC
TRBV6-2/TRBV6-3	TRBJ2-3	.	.	CASRPAGAITDTQYF	TGTGCCAGCAGACCCGCAGGGGCTATCACAGATACGCAGTATTTT
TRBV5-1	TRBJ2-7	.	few	CASSSPEQGPQEYF	TGCGCCAGCAGCTCCCCGGAACAGGGTCCTCAGGAGTACTTC
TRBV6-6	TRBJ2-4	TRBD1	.	CASSPYSGTAFDIQYF	TGTGCCAGCAGTCCTTACTCCGGGACAGCCTTTGACATTCAGTACTTC
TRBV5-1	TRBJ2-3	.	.	CASSLDGTKSTDTQYF	TGCGCCAGCAGCTTGGATGGGACAAAGTCCACAGATACGCAGTATTTT
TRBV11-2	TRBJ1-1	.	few	CASSLVSYTEAFF	TGTGCCAGCAGCTTAGTATCCTACACTGAAGCTTTCTTT
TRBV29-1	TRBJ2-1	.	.	CSAASQTYRFF	TGCAGCGCTGCCTCCCAGACATACCGGTTCTTC
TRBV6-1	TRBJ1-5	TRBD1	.	CASSGLGTGHFNQPQHF	TGTGCCAGCAGTGGTCTTGGGACAGGGCACTTCAATCAGCCCCAGCATTTT
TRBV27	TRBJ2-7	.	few	CASRGTRKYEQYF	TGTGCCAGCAGGGGGACTCGGAAGTACGAGCAGTACTTC
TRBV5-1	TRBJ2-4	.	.	CASSLMAGVGKNIQYF	TGCGCCAGCAGCTTGATGGCAGGGGTTGGCAAAAACATTCAGTACTTC
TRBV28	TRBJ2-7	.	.	CASSFAGNLYEQYF	TGTGCCAGCAGTTTCGCAGGAAATCTATACGAGCAGTACTTC
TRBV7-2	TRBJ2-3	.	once	CASSLTRGRPDTQYF	TGTGCCAGCAGCTTAACCCGGGGGCGGCCAGATACGCAGTATTTT
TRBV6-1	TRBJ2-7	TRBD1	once	CASSSAPWTGDSYEQYF	TGTGCCAGCAGTAGTGCGCCCTGGACAGGGGACTCCTACGAGCAGTACTTC
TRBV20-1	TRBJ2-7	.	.	CSARDSRSAYEQYF	TGCAGTGCTAGAGATTCGAGATCAGCTTACGAGCAGTACTTC
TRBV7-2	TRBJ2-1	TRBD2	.	CASSPRTSGRGWGQFF	TGTGCCAGCAGCCCCCGAACTAGCGGGAGGGGCTGGGGGCAGTTCTTC
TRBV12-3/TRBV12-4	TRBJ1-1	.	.	CASSLVRNEAFF	TGTGCCAGCAGTTTGGTACGGAATGAAGCTTTCTTT
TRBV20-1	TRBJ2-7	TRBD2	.	CSARDLLAGSYEQYF	TGCAGTGCTAGAGATTTACTAGCGGGATCATACGAGCAGTACTTC
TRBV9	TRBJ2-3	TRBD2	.	CASSALAGGTPSTDTQYF	TGTGCCAGCAGCGCCTTAGCGGGGGGTACACCTAGCACAGATACGCAGTATTTT
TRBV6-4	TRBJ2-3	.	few	CASSEGTDTQYF	TGTGCCAGCAGTGAGGGCACAGATACGCAGTATTTT
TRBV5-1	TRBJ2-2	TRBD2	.	CASSLAGTSANTGELFF	TGCGCCAGCAGCTTGGCAGGGACTAGCGCGAACACCGGGGAGCTGTTTTTT
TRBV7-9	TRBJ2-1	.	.	CASSLDRGQFF	TGTGCCAGCAGCTTAGACCGGGGGCAGTTCTTC
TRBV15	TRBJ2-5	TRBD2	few	CATSDGGGSYQETQYF	TGTGCCACCAGTGACGGGGGAGGGAGCTACCAAGAGACCCAGTACTTC
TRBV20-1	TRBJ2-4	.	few	CSARDSPGAAPQKNIQYF	TGCAGTGCTAGAGATTCCCCGGGAGCCGCTCCACAGAAAAACATTCAGTACTTC
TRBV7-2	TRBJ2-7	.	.	CASSLVPGKSYEQYF	TGTGCCAGCAGCTTAGTTCCGGGAAAGTCCTACGAGCAGTACTTC
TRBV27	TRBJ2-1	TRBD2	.	CASNPEASGRYEQFF	TGTGCCAGCAATCCGGAGGCTAGCGGGAGGTATGAGCAGTTCTTC
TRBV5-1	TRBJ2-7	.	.	CASSLVAGPPYEQYF	TGCGCCAGCAGCTTGGTGGCAGGCCCACCTTACGAGCAGTACTTC
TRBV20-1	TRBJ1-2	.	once	CSAEMGPGGYTF	TGCAGTGCTGAAATGGGGCCAGGCGGCTACACCTTC
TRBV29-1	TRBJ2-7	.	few	CSATKGAYEQYF	TGCAGCGCGACAAAGGGAGCGTACGAGCAGTACTTC
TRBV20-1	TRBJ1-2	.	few	CSAYRTGYSARGYTF	TGCAGTGCTTACAGGACGGGCTACTCGGCTAGGGGCTACACCTTC
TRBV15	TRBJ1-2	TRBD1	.	CATSSGGYGYTF	TGTGCCACCAGCTCAGGGGGCTATGGCTACACCTTC
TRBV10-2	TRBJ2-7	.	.	CASRTEGEQYF	TGCGCCAGCAGAACGGAGGGCGAGCAGTACTTC
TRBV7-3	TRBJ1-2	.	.	CASSPSLENYGYTF	TGTGCCAGCAGCCCCTCCTTAGAGAACTATGGCTACACCTTC